One sample yielded the 15 T cell receptor beta chains listed below, sequenced in a study of cytomegalovirus exposure and HLA in healthy donors. PCR used 60 Vbeta primers and 13 Jbeta primers. The assay was immunoSEQ multiplex PCR, and TCRdb's table has in-frame clones only and misses some. The sample holds about 64,000 clones, roughly 85% seen once. The sample was PBMCs. The receptors stem from a female donor in good health and CMV-seronegative.

The V and J genes are TRBV6-1 and TRBJ1-2; no firm D call. From germline, CDR1 is MNHNS and CDR2 SASEGT. V was clipped by 0 bases and J by 0 bases, with 11 bases between them. The CDR3 has 16 residues. For the CDR3, the DNA is TGTGCCAGCAGTGAAGCGCCGTCAGTGGCTAACTATGGCTACACCTTC. Protein sequence: CASSEAPSVANYGYTF.

The chain combines TRBV29-1 with TRBJ1-1; D is possibly TRBD1 (5 bases). Germline values: CDR1 SQVTM, CDR2 ANQGSEA. The CDR3 is 13 amino acids. Between the trimmed V and J ends, which lost 3 bases and 6 bases, there was a span of 14 bases. This CDR3 is CSVDSLGGSEAFF. In DNA, the CDR3 is TGCAGCGTTGACAGCCTTGGGGGGTCTGAAGCTTTCTTT.

The chain recombines TRBV6-5 with TRBJ2-1; 13 bases are a match to TRBD2. The V segment lost 5 bases and the J segment 5 bases; nucleotides outside the gene matches: 3. CDR3 length: 15 amino acids. From germline, CDR1 is MNHEY and CDR2 SVGAGI. The CDR3: CASSRLAGGNNEQFF. CDR3 coding DNA: TGTGCCAGCAGTAGACTAGCGGGGGGTAACAATGAGCAGTTCTTC.

This rearrangement joins TRBV5-1 to TRBJ2-1; 8 bases map to TRBD2. This CDR3 is 16 amino acids long. Germline lookup yields CDR1 SGHRS and CDR2 YFSETQ. The trim removed 0 bases at V and 3 bases at J, leaving 5 bases unmatched. Here the CDR3 reads CASSLGGRGVYNEQFF. For the CDR3, the DNA is TGCGCCAGCAGCTTGGGAGGGCGGGGGGTCTACAATGAGCAGTTCTTC.

The chain couples TRBV6-1 to TRBJ2-6; 12 bases are shared with TRBD1. V gave up 2 bases and J gave up 3 bases; unmatched junction bases: 5. The V gene's germline CDR1 is MNHNS and CDR2 SASEGT. The CDR3 sequence is 18 residues long. For the CDR3, the DNA is TGTGCCAGCAGTGAATCGGGACAGGGGGCGTTTGGGGCCAACGTCCTGACTTTC. It yields the protein CASSESGQGAFGANVLTF.

The gene calls are TRBV14 and TRBJ2-7; TRBD1 might be the D (6 bases). This CDR3 is 14 amino acids long. Germline V gene lookup returns CDR1 SGHDN and CDR2 FVKESK. Between the trimmed V and J ends, which lost 5 bases and 6 bases, there was a span of 17 bases. The DNA of the CDR3 is TGTGCCAGCAGCGTGGTACAGGGCAGGGCCGAGCAGTACTTC. It encodes CASSVVQGRAEQYF.

This rearrangement joins TRBV19 to TRBJ1-1; 7 bases align to TRBD1. CDR3 size: 15 residues. The germline V gene encodes CDR1 LNHDA and CDR2 SQIVND (reference sequence). V was clipped by 4 bases and J by 4 bases; unmatched bases: 9. Here the CDR3 reads CASSTLDRDATEAFF. CDR3 in DNA: TGTGCCAGTAGTACCCTAGACAGGGATGCCACTGAAGCTTTCTTT.

The chain links TRBV10-3 to TRBJ2-7, with a tentative D call TRBD1 (5 bases). Germline V gene sequence: CDR1 ENHRY, CDR2 SYGVKD. Trimming left V 3 bases short and J 2 bases short, with 11 bases between. The CDR3 is 14 amino acids. CDR3 amino acids: CAISDLKGAYEQYF. The CDR3 DNA reads TGTGCCATCAGTGACTTGAAAGGGGCCTACGAGCAGTACTTC.

This clone has just one count. The junction departs from the called germline gene at one end, perhaps through a read error. The same CDR3 also results from other DNA sequences found in this sample. The rearrangement uses TRBV2 and TRBJ2-4; tentative D call: TRBD2 (5 bases). CDR3 length: 13 residues. Per the germline V gene, CDR1 is SNHLY and CDR2 is FYNNEI. CDR3 nucleotide sequence: TGTGCCAGCAACAGCCTAGCCAAAAACATCCAGTACTTC. Its translation: CASNSLAKNIQYF.

The gene calls are TRBV2 and TRBJ1-3, with D possibly TRBD1 on 5 matching bases. V lost 4 bases and J 0 bases, leaving 10 bases between the germline ends. The CDR3 totals 15 residues. From germline, CDR1 is SNHLY and CDR2 FYNNEI. CDR3 coding DNA: TGTGCCAGCAGTGGACAGCTAAGCTCTGGAAACACCATATATTTT. Translation gives CASSGQLSSGNTIYF. The full variable domain, with the rest looked up from reference TRBV2 and TRBJ1-3, is EPEVTQTPSHQVTQMGQEVILRCVPISNHLYFYWYRQILGQKVEFLVSFYNNEISEKSEIFDDQFSVERPDGSNFTLKIRSTKLEDSAMYFCASSGQLSSGNTIYFGEGSWLTVV.

This chain uses TRBV5-1 with TRBJ1-2; D not resolved. The CDR3 covers 13 residues. Trimming stripped 4 bases from V and 4 bases from J, with 11 bases between. Germline CDR1 and CDR2: SGHRS and YFSETQ. The CDR3 sequence: CASSRGSLYGYTF. In nucleotides, the CDR3 is TGCGCCAGCAGCCGCGGGTCCCTCTATGGCTACACCTTC.

The chain has TRBV5-6 and TRBJ1-1; D gene ambiguous. V shed 1 base and J shed 4 bases, with 8 bases lying between them. The CDR3 is 13 residues long. CDR1 is SGHDT and CDR2 is YYEEEE in the germline V gene. CDR3 loop: CASSLREATEAFF. The CDR3 DNA is TGTGCCAGCAGCTTGCGGGAGGCCACTGAAGCTTTCTTT.

The gene calls are TRBV27 and TRBJ2-1; 7 bases agree with TRBD2. Trimming took 7 bases from V and 12 from J; bases not matched to a gene: 6. Germline V CDR1 and CDR2: MNHEY, SMNVEV (reference sequence). The CDR3 runs 11 residues. This CDR3 is CASIWGGGQFF. The CDR3 DNA sequence: TGTGCCAGCATTTGGGGGGGAGGGCAGTTCTTC.

CDR3 protein: CASSLGQGNTEAFF. The CDR3 DNA is TGTGCCAGCAGCTTAGGACAGGGCAACACTGAAGCTTTCTTT. The V and J genes are TRBV7-8 and TRBJ1-1; 7 bases line up with TRBD1. CDR1 and CDR2 from the germline V gene are SGHVS and FQNEAQ. The CDR3 covers 14 residues. With 1 base clipped from V and 2 bases from J, the junction kept 1 base outside the gene matches. Filled out from reference TRBV7-8 and TRBJ1-1, the complete variable domain reads GAGVSQSPRYKVAKRGQDVALRCDPISGHVSLFWYQQALGQGPEFLTYFQNEAQLDKSGLPSDRFFAERPEGSVSTLKIQRTQQEDSAVYLCASSLGQGNTEAFFGQGTRLTVV.

In its sample, this clone was seen a few times. The chain joins TRBV2 to TRBJ2-1, with D unclear. Trimming pared 7 bases from V and 7 bases from J, leaving 14 bases between. The CDR3 is 13 residues long. Germline V lookup: CDR1 SNHLY, CDR2 FYNNEI. CDR3 DNA: TGTGCCAGCAAAGACTCACGGGTGAATGAGCAGTTCTTC. Translation: CASKDSRVNEQFF.